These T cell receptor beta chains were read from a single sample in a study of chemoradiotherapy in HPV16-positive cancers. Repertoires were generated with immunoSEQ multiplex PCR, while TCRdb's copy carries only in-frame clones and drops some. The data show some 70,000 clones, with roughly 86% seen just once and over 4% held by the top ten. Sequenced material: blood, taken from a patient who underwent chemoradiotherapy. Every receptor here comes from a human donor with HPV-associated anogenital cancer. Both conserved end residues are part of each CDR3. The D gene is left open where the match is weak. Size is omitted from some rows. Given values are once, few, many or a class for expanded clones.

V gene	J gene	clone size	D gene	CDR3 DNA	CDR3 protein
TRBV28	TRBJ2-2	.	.	TGTGCCAGCATCACTTACCGGGGCAGGGAGAACACCGGGGAGCTGTTTTTT	CASITYRGRENTGELFF
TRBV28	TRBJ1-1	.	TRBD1	TGTGCCACCTCCAACAGGGGCCCGAGGGACACTGAAGCTTTCTTT	CATSNRGPRDTEAFF
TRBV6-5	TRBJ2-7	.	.	TGTGCCAGCAGTTACTCGGGACAACCCTCCGTATACGAGCAGTACTTC	CASSYSGQPSVYEQYF
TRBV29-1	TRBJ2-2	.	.	TGCAGCGTTGAAGTCAGGGCGAGCACCGGGGAGCTGTTTTTT	CSVEVRASTGELFF
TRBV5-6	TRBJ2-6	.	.	TGTGCCAGCAGCGATCGAGGGGTAGGGGAGGCTGGGGCCAACGTCCTGACTTTC	CASSDRGVGEAGANVLTF
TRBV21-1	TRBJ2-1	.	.	TGTGCCAGAAAAAAAGCGGGGACTAGCAAATACAATGAGCAGTTCTTC	CARKKAGTSKYNEQFF
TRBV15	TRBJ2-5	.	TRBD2	TGTGCCACCAGCAGAGATGCAACTAGCGGGCAAGAGACCCAGTACTTC	CATSRDATSGQETQYF
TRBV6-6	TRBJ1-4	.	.	TGTGCCAGCAGCCCGGGGCAGGGGCTCGAAAAACTGTTTTTT	CASSPGQGLEKLFF
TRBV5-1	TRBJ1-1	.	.	TGCGCCAGCAGCTTGGGGCAGGGGCGTACTGAAGCTTTCTTT	CASSLGQGRTEAFF
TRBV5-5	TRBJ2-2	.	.	TGTGCCAGCAGCTTGCAGTCCACCGGGGAGCTGTTTTTT	CASSLQSTGELFF
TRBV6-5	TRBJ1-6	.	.	TGTGCCAGCAGCAGGAGCGTCTATAATTCACCCCTCCACTTT	CASSRSVYNSPLHF
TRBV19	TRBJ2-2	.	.	TGTGCCAGTAGTCGGGGGCCAGGCACCGGGGAGCTGTTTTTT	CASSRGPGTGELFF
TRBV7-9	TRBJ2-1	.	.	TGTGCCAGCAGCTTAGAGGCGGTCTACAATGAGCAGTTCTTC	CASSLEAVYNEQFF
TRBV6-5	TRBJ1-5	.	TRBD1	TGTGCCAGCAGAAAGGGACAGAGCAATCAGCCCCAGCATTTT	CASRKGQSNQPQHF
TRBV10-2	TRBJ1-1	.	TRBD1	TGCGCCAGCAGTGGGCAGGGGGGAAGTTCTGAAGCTTTCTTT	CASSGQGGSSEAFF
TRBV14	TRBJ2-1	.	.	TGTGCCAGCAGCCAAGAGGGACCCTCTTTGAGCTCCTACAATGAGCAGTTCTTC	CASSQEGPSLSSYNEQFF
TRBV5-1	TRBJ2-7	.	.	TGCGCCAGCAGCCCGGACAATTACGAGCAGTACTTC	CASSPDNYEQYF
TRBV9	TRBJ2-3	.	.	TGTGCCAGCAGCCCAGCCCCCACAGATACGCAGTATTTT	CASSPAPTDTQYF
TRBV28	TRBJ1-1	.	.	TGTGCCAGCAGACTACTTGGGGCGCTCGTCATGAACACTGAAGCTTTCTTT	CASRLLGALVMNTEAFF
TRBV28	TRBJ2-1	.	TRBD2	TGTGCCAGCAGTTCCTCAGGACTAGCGGGAGAAAATGAGCAGTTCTTC	CASSSSGLAGENEQFF
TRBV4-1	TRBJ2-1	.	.	TGCGCCAGCAGACTAAAGGAGGGAGACTCCTACAATGAGCAGTTCTTC	CASRLKEGDSYNEQFF
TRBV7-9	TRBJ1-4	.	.	TGTGCCAGCAGCTTAAATCGGGGAAGCGGGGAAAAACTGTTTTTT	CASSLNRGSGEKLFF
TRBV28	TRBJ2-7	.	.	TGTGCCAGCAGTTCCCCGGGACACTTGAGCTCCTACGAGCAGTACTTC	CASSSPGHLSSYEQYF
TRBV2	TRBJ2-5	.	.	TGTGCCAGCAGCCCTAACAGAAAAGAGACCCAGTACTTC	CASSPNRKETQYF
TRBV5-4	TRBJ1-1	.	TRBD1	TGTGCCAGCAGCGCGGGACAGGGCAGGGGGAACACTGAAGCTTTCTTT	CASSAGQGRGNTEAFF
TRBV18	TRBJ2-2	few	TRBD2	TGTGCCAGCTCACCGACTAGCGGACGGACCGGGGAGCTGTTTTTT	CASSPTSGRTGELFF
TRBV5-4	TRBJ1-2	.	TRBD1	TGTGCCAGCAGCTTGACCGGGACAGGTGACTATGGCTACACCTTC	CASSLTGTGDYGYTF
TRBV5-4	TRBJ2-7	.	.	TGTGCCAGCAGCTTGATCAGTTCCTACGAGCAGTACTTC	CASSLISSYEQYF
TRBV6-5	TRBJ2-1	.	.	TGTGCCAGCAGCCGCAATGAGCAGTTCTTC	CASSRNEQFF
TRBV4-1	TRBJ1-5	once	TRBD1	TGCGCCAGCAGCCCCTGGACAGGGGTTCAGCCCCAGCATTTT	CASSPWTGVQPQHF
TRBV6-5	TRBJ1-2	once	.	TGTGCCAGCAGTTTAGGGGGAGACTATGGCTACACCTTC	CASSLGGDYGYTF
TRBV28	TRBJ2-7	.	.	TGTGCCAGCAGTTCCACAGGGATAACCCACTACGAGCAGTACTTC	CASSSTGITHYEQYF
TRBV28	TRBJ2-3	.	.	TGTGCCAGCAGTTTCACAGATACGCAGTATTTT	CASSFTDTQYF